Given below is one TCR beta chain in context. This sample is drawn from a study of cytomegalovirus exposure and HLA in healthy donors. Germline loops: CDR1 LNHDA, CDR2 SQIVND (reference sequence). CDR3 length: 14 residues. The V segment lost 10 bases and the J segment 4 bases; nucleotides outside the gene matches: 3. Both 60 Vbeta primers and 13 Jbeta primers went into the PCR. Generated by immunoSEQ multiplex PCR, the TCRdb table keeps only in-frame clones and is missing some. Recorded for this sample: approximately 92,000 clones. Source material: PBMCs. The origin of this receptor is a young woman in good health and CMV-seronegative. The V and J genes are TRBV19 and TRBJ2-2; 13 bases agree with TRBD2. This CDR3 is CATGTSGTTGELFF. For the CDR3, the DNA is TGTGCCACAGGGACTAGCGGGACCACCGGGGAGCTGTTTTTT.